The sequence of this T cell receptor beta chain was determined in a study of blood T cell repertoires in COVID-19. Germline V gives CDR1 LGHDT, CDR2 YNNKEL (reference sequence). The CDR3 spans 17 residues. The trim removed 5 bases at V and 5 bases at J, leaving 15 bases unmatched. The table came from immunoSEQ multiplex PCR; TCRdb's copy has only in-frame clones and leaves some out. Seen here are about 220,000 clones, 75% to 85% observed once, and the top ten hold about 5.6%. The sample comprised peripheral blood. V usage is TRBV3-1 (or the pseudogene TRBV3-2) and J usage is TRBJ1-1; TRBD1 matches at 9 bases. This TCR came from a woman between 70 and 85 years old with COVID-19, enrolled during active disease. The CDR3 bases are TGTGCCAGCAGCGCCCGTCTGCTACAGGGACAGGGAACTGAAGCTTTCTTT. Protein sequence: CASSARLLQGQGTEAFF.